Listed below are T cell receptor beta chains from one sample, sequenced in a study of shared clonotypes between healthy human individuals. Sequencing used immunoSEQ multiplex PCR; TCRdb keeps in-frame clones, though not all of them. Altogether roughly 220,000 clones are present, just over 65% being singletons, with the ten largest covering 11%. Sequencing was done on a sample of memory CD4+ T cells sorted from blood. All receptors derive from a man aged 25-45 years in good health. Each CDR3 is given with its conserved first and last residue.

V	J	CDR3
TRBV19	TRBJ2-3	CASSTQGSGRRLGTDTQYF
TRBV2	TRBJ1-1	CASSSDLNTEAFF
TRBV5-1	TRBJ2-3	CASSLARGDTQYF
TRBV4-3	TRBJ2-2	CASGGLAGAGTGELFF
TRBV2	TRBJ1-1	CASIVRGGTEAFF
TRBV7-6	TRBJ2-1	CASSLVAGGLYNEQFF
TRBV14	TRBJ2-7	CASSSRIDRGPYEQYF
TRBV5-8	TRBJ2-1	CASSHAGAANYNEQFF
TRBV5-1	TRBJ2-1	CASSWPLAGAIDEQFF
TRBV7-9	TRBJ1-2	CASSVRQGAENGYTF
TRBV5-1	TRBJ1-1	CASSLGSSGTEAFF
TRBV7-9	TRBJ2-7	CASSQASGMWEQYF
TRBV19	TRBJ1-1	CASSTSGQPNTEAFF
TRBV30	TRBJ2-7	CAWRGGGSGSREQYF
TRBV2	TRBJ1-2	CASSERSRGEGGYTF
TRBV11-2	TRBJ2-5	CASSFGRAGGHQETQYF
TRBV29-1	TRBJ2-2	CSVGQGRGTGELFF
TRBV4-1	TRBJ1-4	CASSQFVSGDRNEKLFF
TRBV7-9	TRBJ1-3	CATNVGTGNTIYF
TRBV27	TRBJ1-2	CASSTSTAPYREYTF
TRBV29-1	TRBJ1-1	CSVERGGVNTEAFF
TRBV27	TRBJ2-5	CATWGGPPGGQETQYF
TRBV7-9	TRBJ2-1	CASSLIRLAANEQFF
TRBV4-3	TRBJ2-7	CASSQEGGEQYF
TRBV18	TRBJ2-6	CASSGSGANVLTF
TRBV5-1	TRBJ2-7	CASSDTGGLSYEQYF
TRBV6-1	TRBJ2-7	CASSELGAGWSGSYEQYF
TRBV28	TRBJ1-2	CASSPVGRGLGYGYTF
TRBV5-1	TRBJ2-7	CASSLPGLTFQVEQYF
TRBV5-6	TRBJ2-7	CASSPTSQLYEQYF
TRBV5-1	TRBJ2-1	CASSLAGLGEQFF
TRBV11-2	TRBJ2-3	CASSSPSLDTQYF
TRBV4-3	TRBJ1-5	CASSEETGRQPQHF
TRBV7-9	TRBJ1-4	CASSPGDRVTNEKLFF
TRBV29-1	TRBJ2-4	CSVVTGVRRNIQYF
TRBV7-2	TRBJ1-1	CASSLEGVSNTEAFF
TRBV19	TRBJ2-7	CASSMGGEFTYEQYF
TRBV28	TRBJ2-7	CASRFGTASYEQYF
TRBV9	TRBJ2-3	CASSLLAGVSTDTQYF
TRBV19	TRBJ2-4	CASSIPSGEDIQYF
TRBV7-9	TRBJ2-1	CASSLEATLRNEQFF
TRBV11-2	TRBJ2-7	CASSFTSGYEQYF
TRBV21-1	TRBJ2-2	CASSKLGGSYTGELFF
TRBV4-1	TRBJ2-7	CASSQPGLAPYF
TRBV5-5	TRBJ2-2	CASSLGSRRGYAGELFF
TRBV11-2	TRBJ2-1	CASSLALNNEQFF
TRBV5-1	TRBJ1-2	CASSSQTTGVSYTF
TRBV7-2	TRBJ2-7	CASSSNRVSYEQYF